This T cell receptor beta chain was sequenced in a study of OX40 agonist ivuxolimab in advanced cancers. Study-level background: Two patients with cutaneous melanoma and one with hepatocellular carcinoma, three in total, showed partial responses.

Assay used: immunoSEQ multiplex PCR; TCRdb lists only in-frame clones, some missing. The sample has tens of thousands of clones; roughly 86% are singletons. Trimming shortened V by 0 bases and J by 2 bases, and 12 bases separated the two germline ends. The CDR3 covers 16 residues. In germline, CDR1 is SGDLS, CDR2 YYNGEE. The chain joins TRBV9 to TRBJ2-1, with D hard to call. The TCR comes from an adult with an advanced solid tumor such as melanoma, head and neck, liver or kidney cancer. The specimen comprised CD4+ or CD8+ T cells sorted from blood, sampled in a trial of the OX40 agonist ivuxolimab. The CDR3 reads CASSVGGDSTYNEQFF. The DNA for the CDR3 is TGTGCCAGCAGCGTAGGTGGAGACTCGACCTACAATGAGCAGTTCTTC.